These 20 T cell receptor beta chains originate from one sample sequenced in a study of radiotherapy plus CTLA-4 blockade in lung cancer. Here immunoSEQ multiplex PCR was the method, and the copy in TCRdb shows in-frame clones only, minus some. The data show 50,000 or so clones, with around 77% seen just once and around 10% held by the top ten. The specimen comprised peripheral blood, sampled from a patient treated with radiotherapy plus ipilimumab. Source of these receptors: a human donor with non-small cell lung cancer who had stable disease on radiotherapy plus ipilimumab.

The rearrangement joins TRBV6-1 to TRBJ1-5, with D unclear. The CDR3 runs to 13 residues. V shed 3 bases and J shed 2 bases, with 5 bases lying between them. Germline CDR1 and CDR2: MNHNS and SASEGT. The DNA of the CDR3 is TGTGCCAGCAGTGAGTGGGGCAATCAGCCCCAGCATTTT. Translating it yields CASSEWGNQPQHF.

This clone is deemed medium-sized. The genes are TRBV6-5 and TRBJ1-5; weak D call: TRBD1 (6 bases). The CDR3 extends over 14 amino acids. Deletions cut 3 bases from V and 3 bases from J, with 9 bases between. Germline V CDR1 and CDR2: MNHEY, SVGAGI. CDR3 in amino acids: CASSYGGANQPQHF. The CDR3 DNA follows: TGTGCCAGCAGTTATGGGGGGGCCAATCAGCCCCAGCATTTT.

The V gene is TRBV28, the J gene TRBJ1-4; D remains unclear. The CDR3 has 12 amino acids. The V gene's germline CDR1 is MDHEN and CDR2 SYDVKM. Trimming left V 7 bases short and J 8 bases short, with 11 bases between. The CDR3 DNA reads as TGTGCCAGCACCCCAGGAGGGGAAAAACTGTTTTTT. It yields the protein CASTPGGEKLFF.

The V and J genes are TRBV5-4 and TRBJ1-3, with D perhaps matching TRBD1 (5 bases). V lost 4 bases, J lost 3 bases, and 14 bases lay in between. This CDR3 region has 15 residues. Germline CDR1 SGHNT, CDR2 YYREEE (reference sequence). CDR3 DNA: TGTGCCAGCAGCCCCGGCGACAGTCTTGGAAACACCATATATTTT. This translates into CASSPGDSLGNTIYF.

The genes are TRBV5-4 and TRBJ2-3; possible D gene TRBD2, 5 bases. V dropped 2 bases and J dropped 3 bases, with 10 bases sitting between them. Per germline, CDR1 SGHNT and CDR2 YYREEE (reference sequence). The CDR3 totals 14 residues. DNA of the CDR3: TGTGCCAGCAGCTTTTATTCGGGGACAGATACGCAGTATTTT. This gives the protein CASSFYSGTDTQYF.

V and J are TRBV7-9 and TRBJ2-7; TRBD1 matches 9 bases. Germline CDR1 SEHNR, CDR2 FQNEAQ (reference sequence). This CDR3 spans 12 amino acids. The CDR3 DNA sequence: TGTGCCAGCAGCTTTTCTCTAGGGGACAGGGTCGTC. Its translation is CASSFSLGDRVV.

The rearrangement links TRBV28 to TRBJ1-5; D may be TRBD1 (5 bases). This CDR3 contains 16 residues. In germline, CDR1 is MDHEN, CDR2 SYDVKM. Trimming removed 2 bases at V and 4 bases at J, with 15 bases between. The CDR3 sequence is CASSLRGLARNQPQHF. CDR3 nucleotides: TGTGCCAGCAGTTTAAGGGGCCTGGCCAGAAATCAGCCCCAGCATTTT.

This clone is a singleton in its sample. Different DNA sequences within this sample yield the same CDR3. This chain joins TRBV7-2 and TRBJ1-2; maybe TRBD1 (5 bases). Germline V gene lookup returns CDR1 SGHTA and CDR2 FQGNSA. CDR3 length equals 12 residues. Trimming stripped 1 base from V and 5 bases from J, with 5 bases between. CDR3 sequence reads: CASSLEGYGYTF. DNA of the CDR3: TGTGCCAGCAGCTTAGAGGGGTATGGCTACACCTTC. Using reference TRBV7-2 and TRBJ1-2 for the parts outside the CDR3, the full variable domain is GAGVSQSPSNKVTEKGKDVELRCDPISGHTALYWYRQSLGQGLEFLIYFQGNSAPDKSGLPSDRFSAERTGGSVSTLTIQRTQQEDSAVYLCASSLEGYGYTFGSGTRLTVV.

V usage is TRBV10-3 and J usage is TRBJ2-7; D might be TRBD1 or TRBD2, each matching 5 bases. The CDR3 is 15 residues long. Trimming stripped 3 bases from V and 1 base from J, with 13 bases between. Germline CDR1 is ENHRY and CDR2 is SYGVKD. This CDR3 reads CAISDQGAGSYEQYF. The CDR3 nucleotides are TGTGCCATCAGTGACCAAGGGGCGGGTTCCTACGAGCAGTACTTC.

The chain joins TRBV19 to TRBJ1-1; 10 bases are a match to TRBD1. CDR3 size: 15 residues. Germline-derived CDR1 and CDR2 are LNHDA and SQIVND (reference sequence). V trimming: 5 bases; J trimming: 0 bases; junction bases outside the gene matches: 3. CDR3 amino acids: CASSRDRGMNTEAFF. In nucleotides, the CDR3 is TGTGCCAGTAGTCGGGACAGGGGCATGAACACTGAAGCTTTCTTT.

V gene TRBV29-1 combines with J gene TRBJ2-3; TRBD2 matches at 10 bases. Germline V gene lookup returns CDR1 SQVTM and CDR2 ANQGSEA. Trimming removed 6 bases from V and 10 bases from J; junction bases left unmatched: 7. The CDR3 has 12 residues. The CDR3 loop reads CSVLAGEQPQYF. Here the CDR3 DNA reads TGCAGCGTCCTAGCGGGGGAACAACCGCAGTATTTT.

This rearrangement joins TRBV11-2 to TRBJ2-3; unclear D gene. Trimming pared 1 base from V and 2 bases from J, leaving 7 bases between. There are 14 residues in the CDR3. Per the germline V gene, CDR1 is SGHAT and CDR2 is FQNNGV. The CDR3, as DNA: TGTGCCAGCAGCTTAGGGGTCTCCACAGATACGCAGTATTTT. Its translation: CASSLGVSTDTQYF.

This sequence joins TRBV30 and TRBJ2-1; TRBD2 matches at 8 bases. The CDR3 is 12 amino acids. Germline V gene data show CDR1 as GTSNPN and CDR2 as SVGIG (reference sequence). V lost 7 bases to trimming and J lost 10 bases; unmatched junction nucleotides: 9. CDR3: CASKTSGEEQFF. CDR3 coding DNA: TGTGCCTCAAAAACTAGCGGAGAAGAGCAGTTCTTC.

This clone was observed once. The rearrangement uses TRBV6-1 and TRBJ2-3; 11 bases are a match to TRBD2. The CDR3 consists of 18 residues. The trim removed 4 bases at V and 5 bases at J, leaving 14 bases unmatched. In germline, CDR1 is MNHNS, CDR2 SASEGT. The CDR3 DNA reads TGTGCCAGCAGTGGGCTAGCGGGGGGCTCTTCGTCGGTAGATACGCAGTATTTT. Translating gives CASSGLAGGSSSVDTQYF.

This clone was counted only a few times. The rearrangement links TRBV13 to TRBJ1-2; 8 bases line up with TRBD1. Germline loops: CDR1 PRHDT, CDR2 FYEKMQ (reference sequence). The length of the CDR3 is 17 residues. Trimming took 2 bases from V and 0 from J; bases not matched to a gene: 8. The CDR3: CASSLSGTGIANYGYTF. DNA of the CDR3: TGTGCCAGCAGCTTATCAGGGACAGGTATTGCTAACTATGGCTACACCTTC.

This clone has a handful of counts. This chain uses TRBV10-3 with TRBJ2-1; 12 positions agree with TRBD1. The CDR3 covers 15 residues. The germline CDR1 and CDR2 sequences are ENHRY and SYGVKD. Losses at the gene ends were 2 bases for V and 9 bases for J; bases not matched to a gene: 5. The CDR3 DNA is TGTGCCATCAGTGAGGGGGGACAGGGGGCAGGTGAGCAGTTCTTC. This codes for CAISEGGQGAGEQFF.

The rearrangement joins TRBV10-3 to TRBJ1-1; D unresolved. CDR1 and CDR2 from the germline V gene are ENHRY and SYGVKD. This CDR3 has 14 residues. The V end was cut by 4 bases, the J end by 0 bases, with 9 bases between. This CDR3 is CAISGGVMNTEAFF. For the CDR3, the DNA is TGTGCCATCAGTGGTGGGGTCATGAACACTGAAGCTTTCTTT.

The chain is built from TRBV19 and TRBJ1-2; a possible D gene is TRBD1 (6 bases). The V gene's germline CDR1 is LNHDA and CDR2 SQIVND (reference sequence). This CDR3 has 18 residues. V lost 7 bases, J lost 1 base, and 25 bases lay in between. The CDR3 reads CASTPRGRGALGNYGYTF. In DNA, the CDR3 is TGTGCCAGTACCCCCCGGGGTCGGGGGGCTCTTGGTAACTATGGCTACACCTTC.

The chain has TRBV5-4 and TRBJ2-7; TRBD1 agrees at 9 bases. V shed 2 bases, J shed 1 base, and the junction held 7 bases outside the gene matches. This CDR3 spans 16 amino acids. The germline V gene has CDR1 SGHNT and CDR2 YYREEE (reference sequence). CDR3 residues: CASSLNPGTGSYEQYF. The CDR3 region has the DNA TGTGCCAGCAGCTTAAACCCCGGGACAGGGTCCTACGAGCAGTACTTC.

V is TRBV29-1 and J is TRBJ2-2; TRBD2 matches 13 bases. There are 20 residues in the CDR3. Germline V gene lookup returns CDR1 SQVTM and CDR2 ANQGSEA. V gave up 7 bases and J gave up 0 bases; unmatched junction bases: 17. The CDR3 protein is CSATTMGLAGRRPNTGELFF. DNA for the CDR3: TGCAGCGCCACCACCATGGGACTAGCGGGGCGAAGACCGAACACCGGGGAGCTGTTTTTT.